Following are 20 T cell receptor beta chains from one sample sequenced in a study of blood T cell repertoires in COVID-19. Clones were sequenced by immunoSEQ multiplex PCR, and TCRdb holds only the in-frame ones, with some missing. The sample shows approximately 150,000 clones, roughly 88% of them seen only once. What was sequenced was peripheral blood. The receptors come from a man between 60 and 75 years old with active or convalescent COVID-19.

The chain recombines TRBV12-3 or TRBV12-4 with TRBJ1-2; D ambiguous. V was shortened by 3 bases and J by 8 bases, with 10 bases between the two germline ends. The CDR3 covers 12 residues. The CDR3 here is CASSFPGKGYTF. CDR3 coding DNA: TGTGCCAGCAGTTTTCCGGGGAAAGGCTACACCTTC.

V is TRBV5-4 and J is TRBJ2-1; 10 nucleotides align to TRBD2. The CDR3 consists of 16 residues. V dropped 0 bases and J dropped 4; count of bases not matched to a gene: 4. Germline V gene lookup returns CDR1 SGHNT and CDR2 YYREEE (reference sequence). CDR3 coding DNA: TGTGCCAGCAGCTTGGTGAGCGGGGGGGCTTACAATGAGCAGTTCTTC. Its translation is CASSLVSGGAYNEQFF. The full variable domain, rest sourced from reference TRBV5-4 and TRBJ2-1, is ETGVTQSPTHLIKTRGQQVTLRCSSQSGHNTVSWYQQALGQGPQFIFQYYREEENGRGNFPPRFSGLQFPNYSSELNVNALELDDSALYLCASSLVSGGAYNEQFFGPGTRLTVL.

The chain links TRBV5-4 to TRBJ2-7, with D perhaps TRBD1 (5 bases). The CDR3 contains 16 residues. V gave up 4 bases and J gave up 3 bases, with 20 bases separating them. Germline CDR1 and CDR2: SGHNT and YYREEE (reference sequence). CDR3 region: CASSGRTTATYYEQYF. The CDR3 DNA sequence: TGTGCCAGCAGCGGACGAACGACAGCGACTTACTACGAGCAGTACTTC.

This clone was seen a single time. The chain uses TRBV19 and TRBJ2-3; TRBD2 matches at 10 bases. The length of the CDR3 is 15 residues. V dropped 8 bases and J dropped 0; count of bases not matched to a gene: 5. Germline CDR1 LNHDA, CDR2 SQIVND (reference sequence). The CDR3 here is CASRPTSGSTDTQYF. CDR3 in DNA: TGTGCCAGTCGACCGACTAGCGGGAGCACAGATACGCAGTATTTT.

This clone was detected only a few times. This CDR3 is CASSRRGEHTEAFF. As DNA, the CDR3 is TGTGCCAGTAGCCGCCGGGGGGAGCACACTGAAGCTTTCTTT. V usage is TRBV19 and J usage is TRBJ1-1; a weak D match, TRBD1 (5 bases). The ends were cut back, 6 bases at V and 3 bases at J, with 14 bases in the middle. The V gene's germline CDR1 is LNHDA and CDR2 SQIVND (reference sequence). The CDR3 extends over 14 amino acids.

This clone was recorded only once. This chain connects TRBV11-3 to TRBJ2-1; 8 nucleotides line up with TRBD1. With 3 bases clipped from V and 2 bases from J, the junction kept 3 bases outside the gene matches. Germline V gives CDR1 SGHNT, CDR2 YENEEA. CDR3 size: 15 residues. The CDR3 DNA follows: TGTGCCAGCAGCTTTCCACAGGGGGCCTACAATGAGCAGTTCTTC. Translating it yields CASSFPQGAYNEQFF.

This chain connects TRBV11-2 to TRBJ1-1, with 9 bases matching TRBD1. The germline gives CDR1 SGHAT, CDR2 FQNNGV. V gave up 6 bases and J gave up 7 bases; unmatched junction bases: 9. The CDR3 covers 14 residues. In DNA, the CDR3 is TGTGCCAGCAGTCAGGGACAGGGATGGGTTGAAGCTTTCTTT. This encodes CASSQGQGWVEAFF.

J is TRBJ1-2 and V is TRBV3-1 (or the pseudogene TRBV3-2); perhaps TRBD1 as D (5 bases). The V gene's germline CDR1 is LGHDT and CDR2 YNNKEL (reference sequence). V shed 6 bases and J shed 6 bases, with 11 bases lying between them. The CDR3 loop spans 12 amino acids. This chain's CDR3 is CASSRQINGYTF. CDR3 bases: TGTGCCAGCAGTCGACAGATTAATGGCTACACCTTC.

The chain couples TRBV6-2 or TRBV6-3 to TRBJ1-1, with TRBD1 matching 7 bases. The junction had 5 bases not matched to a gene; V was cut back by 2 bases and J by 5 bases. This CDR3 has 14 residues. Germline V lookup: CDR1 MNHEY, CDR2 SVGEGT. The CDR3 bases are TGTGCCAGCAGTTACGGCCAGGGGGGTACTGAAGCTTTCTTT. Its protein is CASSYGQGGTEAFF.

J is TRBJ2-1 and V is TRBV15; 7 nucleotides align to TRBD2. The CDR3 runs 17 residues. V shed 0 bases and J 0 bases; nucleotides not matched to a gene: 5. Germline V gives CDR1 LNHNV, CDR2 YYDKDF (reference sequence). The CDR3 DNA reads as TGTGCCACCAGCAGAGATTGGCGGGGGACCTCCTACAATGAGCAGTTCTTC. It encodes CATSRDWRGTSYNEQFF.

The J gene is TRBJ2-2, the V gene TRBV4-3; 8 positions agree with TRBD2. Unmatched junction bases numbered 10, after V lost 0 bases and J lost 13 bases. CDR1 is LGHNA, CDR2 YSLEER, per germline. This CDR3 contains 15 residues. CDR3 in amino acids: CASSQDGAGGRGLFF. In DNA form, the CDR3 reads TGCGCCAGCAGCCAAGATGGGGCGGGAGGACGGGGGCTGTTTTTT.

The chain joins TRBV7-2 to TRBJ2-3; 11 bases agree with TRBD2. This CDR3 is built from 17 residues. The V gene's germline CDR1 is SGHTA and CDR2 FQGNSA. V was clipped by 4 bases and J by 6 bases; unmatched bases: 12. The CDR3 region is CASSSSYPSGGQDTQYF. For the CDR3, the DNA is TGTGCCAGCAGCTCGTCATACCCTAGCGGGGGGCAGGATACGCAGTATTTT.

The chain employs TRBV19 and TRBJ1-4; no reliable D call. Between the trimmed V and J ends, which lost 1 base and 4 bases, there was a span of 7 bases. Germline CDR1 LNHDA, CDR2 SQIVND (reference sequence). The CDR3 totals 14 residues. CDR3 sequence: CASSIGPNNEKLFF. The CDR3 nucleotides are TGTGCCAGTAGTATAGGGCCGAATAATGAAAAACTGTTTTTT.

The chain combines TRBV7-2 with TRBJ1-2; 7 bases map to TRBD1. Germline V gene data show CDR1 as SGHTA and CDR2 as FQGNSA. Trimming at V came to 5 bases and at J to 7 bases, leaving 10 bases not matched to a gene. This CDR3 spans 14 amino acids. The CDR3 coding sequence is TGTGCCAGCAGCACCCAGACAGGGAACAGTGGCTACACCTTC. This encodes CASSTQTGNSGYTF.

The chain is built from TRBV6-4 and TRBJ2-2; weak D call: TRBD1 (6 bases). The CDR3 sequence is 14 residues long. V dropped 2 bases and J dropped 7 bases, with 11 bases sitting between them. Germline CDR1 is MRHNA and CDR2 is SNTAGT. CDR3 sequence: CASSDQQGVGELFF. The CDR3 coding sequence is TGTGCCAGCAGTGACCAACAGGGTGTCGGGGAGCTGTTTTTT.

The CDR3 coding sequence is TGTGCCAGCAGCTTAAATATATGGGGGGGTGGTCAAGAGACCCAGTACTTC. Translation gives CASSLNIWGGGQETQYF. The V call is TRBV11-3, the J call TRBJ2-5; 7 bases are a match to TRBD2. The CDR3 is 17 residues long. V was pared by 2 bases and J by 2 bases, with 11 bases of the junction left unmatched. Germline CDR1 is SGHNT and CDR2 is YENEEA.

The chain has TRBV18 and TRBJ1-6; 7 bases are shared with TRBD1. The germline V gene encodes CDR1 KGHSH and CDR2 LQKENI. With V trimmed by 6 bases and J by 7 bases, 9 bases remained unmatched. The CDR3 extends over 15 amino acids. The CDR3 reads CASSPTGTVNSPLHF. DNA of the CDR3: TGTGCCAGCTCCCCAACCGGGACAGTGAATTCACCCCTCCACTTT.

The rearrangement links TRBV27 to TRBJ2-7; tentative D call: TRBD1 (6 bases). Per the germline V gene, CDR1 is MNHEY and CDR2 is SMNVEV (reference sequence). Between the trimmed V and J ends, which lost 9 bases and 2 bases, there was a span of 14 bases. CDR3 length: 13 residues. CDR3 in amino acids: CASWGPGPYEQYV. DNA of the CDR3: TGTGCCAGTTGGGGGCCCGGACCCTACGAGCAGTACGTC.

This clone came up once. The CDR3 DNA reads as TGTGCCATCAGTGACCCACAAAACACTGAAGCTTTCTTT. Protein product: CAISDPQNTEAFF. This chain joins TRBV10-3 and TRBJ1-1; D call uncertain. The CDR3 has 13 amino acids. Germline lookup yields CDR1 ENHRY and CDR2 SYGVKD. Trimming took 3 bases from V and 2 from J, leaving 7 bases between them.

This clone was counted only a few times. The V and J genes are TRBV19 and TRBJ1-1; TRBD1 agrees at 12 bases. V was pared by 6 bases and J by 0 bases, with 5 bases of the junction left unmatched. Germline CDR1 and CDR2: LNHDA and SQIVND (reference sequence). The CDR3 length is 16 residues. CDR3 protein: CASSDRDRGLNTEAFF. The CDR3 DNA reads as TGTGCCAGTAGCGACCGGGACAGGGGGCTGAACACTGAAGCTTTCTTT.